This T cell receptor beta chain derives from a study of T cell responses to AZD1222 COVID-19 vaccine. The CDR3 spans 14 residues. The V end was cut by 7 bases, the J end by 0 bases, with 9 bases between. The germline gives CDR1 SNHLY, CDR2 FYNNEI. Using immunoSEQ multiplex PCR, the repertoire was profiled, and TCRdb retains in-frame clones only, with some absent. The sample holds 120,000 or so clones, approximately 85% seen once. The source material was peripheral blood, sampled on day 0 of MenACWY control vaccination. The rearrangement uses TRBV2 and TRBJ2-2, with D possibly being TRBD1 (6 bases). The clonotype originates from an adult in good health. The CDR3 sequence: CASMQGTNTGELFF. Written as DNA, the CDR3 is TGTGCCAGCATGCAGGGGACGAACACCGGGGAGCTGTTTTTT.